This is a list of T cell receptor beta chains from one sample in a study of blood T cell repertoires in COVID-19. Here immunoSEQ multiplex PCR was the method, and the copy in TCRdb shows in-frame clones only, minus some. Of about 110,000 clones listed, around 80% are singletons. The sample consisted of peripheral blood. The origin of the receptors is a woman in her fifties or sixties with acute or convalescent COVID-19. Each CDR3 is given with its conserved first and last residue. A D gene is named only where the DNA matches it firmly. Some rows mark clone size as missing; the rest say once, few, many or name a class of expanded clone.

>TRBV28|TRBJ1-4|NA|NA
CATLDEKLFF
TGTGCCACCCTTGATGAAAAACTGTTTTTT
>TRBV7-2|TRBJ1-1|NA|NA
CASTPVFQNTEAFF
TGTGCCAGCACCCCGGTATTCCAGAACACTGAAGCTTTCTTT
>TRBV5-4|TRBJ1-5|TRBD1|NA
CASSRTGGGENQPQHF
TGTGCCAGCAGCCGGACAGGGGGCGGGGAGAATCAGCCCCAGCATTTT
>TRBV25-1|TRBJ2-7|TRBD1|NA
CASSKDRGYSYEQYF
TGTGCCAGCAGTAAAGACAGGGGGTATAGCTACGAGCAGTACTTC
>TRBV9|TRBJ2-7|TRBD1|NA
CASSVASGGPYEQYF
TGTGCCAGCAGCGTAGCGTCAGGGGGCCCCTACGAGCAGTACTTC
>TRBV18|TRBJ2-7|TRBD1|NA
CASSPYDRDYEQYF
TGTGCCAGCTCACCGTATGACAGGGACTACGAGCAGTACTTC
>TRBV5-6|TRBJ1-1|NA|NA
CASSFHLNTEAFF
TGTGCCAGCAGCTTCCATTTGAACACTGAAGCTTTCTTT
>TRBV7-8|TRBJ2-2|NA|NA
CASSLDRGGSTGELFF
TGTGCCAGCAGCTTAGACAGAGGGGGTTCCACCGGGGAGCTGTTTTTT
>TRBV18|TRBJ2-7|NA|NA
CASSPPYTGYDEQYF
TGTGCCAGCTCACCACCGTATACAGGGTACGACGAGCAGTACTTC
>TRBV20-1|TRBJ2-7|TRBD1|NA
CSASRQGAGEEQYF
TGCAGTGCTAGTCGTCAGGGGGCAGGGGAAGAGCAGTACTTC
>TRBV28|TRBJ2-6|TRBD1|NA
CASSTGQGRSGANVLTF
TGTGCCAGCAGTACGGGACAGGGCCGCTCTGGGGCCAACGTCCTGACTTTC
>TRBV15|TRBJ2-3|NA|NA
CATSRGGRGTDTQYF
TGTGCCACCAGCAGAGGAGGCAGGGGCACAGATACGCAGTATTTT
>TRBV5-6|TRBJ2-7|TRBD2|NA
CASSLLVAGSYEQYF
TGTGCCAGCAGCTTGCTGGTAGCGGGTTCTTACGAGCAGTACTTC
>TRBV5-6|TRBJ1-2|NA|few
CASSPTPGRSYGYTF
TGTGCCAGCAGCCCGACACCCGGGAGGAGCTATGGCTACACCTTC
>TRBV28|TRBJ1-2|NA|NA
CASTPGVFYGYTF
TGTGCCAGCACCCCCGGGGTCTTCTATGGCTACACCTTC
>TRBV2|TRBJ2-3|NA|NA
CASSGPFRVGDTQYF
TGTGCCAGCAGTGGTCCATTCCGAGTTGGAGATACGCAGTATTTT
>TRBV6-1|TRBJ2-3|NA|NA
CASSEGQITDTQYF
TGTGCCAGCAGTGAAGGGCAGATCACAGATACGCAGTATTTT
>TRBV7-9|TRBJ1-5|NA|NA
CASSLSRDSSNQPQHF
TGTGCCAGCAGCTTAAGTCGAGACTCTAGCAATCAGCCCCAGCATTTT
>TRBV29-1|TRBJ2-7|TRBD1|NA
CSVEATGTGGTYEQYF
TGCAGCGTTGAAGCCACCGGGACAGGGGGCACCTACGAGCAGTACTTC
>TRBV6-5|TRBJ1-2|NA|NA
CASSEGGAQHYGYTF
TGTGCCAGCAGCGAGGGAGGGGCTCAACACTATGGCTACACCTTC
>TRBV29-1|TRBJ2-7|NA|NA
CSVVQRGADYEQYF
TGCAGCGTTGTTCAACGGGGGGCGGATTACGAGCAGTACTTC
>TRBV4-1|TRBJ2-1|NA|NA
CASSSLGTRAYNEQFF
TGCGCCAGCAGCTCCCTCGGGACACGAGCCTACAATGAGCAGTTCTTC
>TRBV28|TRBJ2-3|TRBD2|NA
CASSFAGGITDTQYF
TGTGCCAGCAGTTTTGCGGGGGGAATCACAGATACGCAGTATTTT
>TRBV29-1|TRBJ2-3|NA|NA
CSAEGGVRTDTQYF
TGCAGCGCGGAGGGGGGGGTCCGCACAGATACGCAGTATTTT
>TRBV5-4|TRBJ2-2|NA|few
CASSPGAAIGNTGELFF
TGTGCCAGCAGCCCTGGTGCGGCGATAGGGAACACCGGGGAGCTGTTTTTT
>TRBV15|TRBJ2-2|NA|few
CATSREQGLPGELFF
TGTGCCACCAGCAGAGAACAGGGCCTTCCCGGGGAGCTGTTTTTT
>TRBV14|TRBJ1-1|NA|few
CASSQVGRGSTEAFF
TGTGCCAGCAGCCAGGTAGGCAGAGGGAGCACTGAAGCTTTCTTT
>TRBV28|TRBJ1-5|NA|NA
CASSSRAGQGGQPQHF
TGTGCCAGCAGTTCCAGAGCGGGGCAGGGCGGTCAGCCCCAGCATTTT
>TRBV10-3|TRBJ2-2|NA|NA
CAIRRGENTGELFF
TGTGCCATCAGGCGGGGTGAGAACACCGGGGAGCTGTTTTTT
>TRBV18|TRBJ1-2|NA|once
CASSETGVNYGYTF
TGTGCCAGCTCAGAGACGGGTGTGAACTATGGCTACACCTTC
>TRBV29-1|TRBJ2-5|NA|NA
CSVHRYQETQYF
TGCAGCGTTCACAGGTACCAAGAGACCCAGTACTTC
>TRBV7-9|TRBJ1-1|NA|few
CASSFLQENTEAFF
TGTGCCAGCAGCTTTTTACAGGAGAACACTGAAGCTTTCTTT
>TRBV10-2|TRBJ2-7|NA|NA
CASRPYDSAVYEQYF
TGCGCCAGCAGGCCCTATGACTCCGCCGTGTACGAGCAGTACTTC
>TRBV2|TRBJ1-3|NA|NA
CASSAGLSGNTIYF
TGTGCCAGCAGTGCGGGTCTCTCAGGGAACACCATATATTTT
>TRBV5-1|TRBJ2-2|TRBD2|NA
CASSLVSGSGELFF
TGCGCCAGCAGCTTGGTTAGCGGGAGCGGGGAGCTGTTTTTT
>TRBV4-1|TRBJ1-5|TRBD1|NA
CASSQAKMDRGSNQPQHF
TGCGCCAGCAGCCAAGCAAAGATGGACAGGGGAAGCAATCAGCCCCAGCATTTT
>TRBV19|TRBJ2-2|TRBD2|NA
CASRDQRLAAKTGELFF
TGTGCCAGTAGGGACCAAAGGCTAGCGGCTAAGACCGGGGAGCTGTTTTTT
>TRBV6-5|TRBJ1-5|NA|NA
CASRRGFDQPQHF
TGTGCCAGCAGGAGAGGGTTCGATCAGCCCCAGCATTTT
>TRBV30|TRBJ2-1|NA|NA
CAWRRESSYNEQFF
TGTGCCTGGAGACGGGAGAGCTCCTACAATGAGCAGTTCTTC
>TRBV30|TRBJ1-5|TRBD1|few
CAWSRDRVKGNQPQHF
TGTGCCTGGAGCCGGGACAGGGTTAAAGGCAATCAGCCCCAGCATTTT
>TRBV2|TRBJ2-1|TRBD1|NA
CASSAGTGVPSYNEQFF
TGTGCCAGCAGCGCCGGGACAGGGGTCCCCTCCTACAATGAGCAGTTCTTC
>TRBV27|TRBJ2-7|NA|NA
CASSPSRYEQYF
TGTGCCAGCAGTCCTTCCAGGTACGAGCAGTACTTC
>TRBV14|TRBJ1-6|NA|NA
CASSRGHPAAGSYNSPLHF
TGTGCCAGCAGCCGAGGACACCCGGCCGCCGGGTCCTATAATTCACCCCTCCACTTT
>TRBV6-6|TRBJ1-6|NA|NA
CASTPRVLNSPLHF
TGTGCCAGCACCCCCCGGGTCCTAAATTCACCCCTCCACTTT
>TRBV5-1|TRBJ2-7|NA|NA
CASSRHGSSYEQYF
TGCGCCAGCAGCCGTCACGGGAGCTCCTACGAGCAGTACTTC
>TRBV6-5|TRBJ1-5|TRBD1|NA
CASRTGGLPQHF
TGTGCCAGCCGGACAGGGGGTCTGCCCCAGCATTTT
>TRBV6-2/TRBV6-3|TRBJ2-7|NA|NA
CASSPRGTYEQYF
TGTGCCAGCAGTCCCAGGGGAACCTACGAGCAGTACTTC
>TRBV7-3|TRBJ2-7|NA|NA
CASSLWGRAHEQYF
TGTGCCAGCAGCTTATGGGGCAGAGCCCACGAGCAGTACTTC